The clone carrying this T cell receptor beta chain was found a few times. The sample belongs to a study of blood T cells in healthy people across ages. Study summary: Researchers report that template switching captured about one barcoded beta molecule per two T cells.

Combining a sample-barcoded 5' primer with a J-beta primer mix, a second PCR ran for 7 to 11 cycles. TCRdb analysed the 5' RACE reads with MiXCR anew, one entry per CDR3 protein. Of over 1.5 million distinct CDR3 sequences in the sample, about 50% are singletons; the top ten hold less than 2.5%. Samples each yielded at least 6 micrograms of total RNA. The V gene's germline CDR1 is LGHNA and CDR2 YNFKEQ. V dropped 4 bases and J dropped 2; count of bases not matched to a gene: 14. CDR3 length: 19 residues. Sequencing was performed on blood. The clonotype was recovered from a woman aged 40 to 55 in good health. The chain employs TRBV4-2 and TRBJ2-1; TRBD1 matches at 10 bases. CDR3 DNA: TGTGCCAGCAGCCGACGGGACAGGGGTACGGAAGTGGCCTACAATGAGCAGTTCTTC. Encoded protein: CASSRRDRGTEVAYNEQFF.